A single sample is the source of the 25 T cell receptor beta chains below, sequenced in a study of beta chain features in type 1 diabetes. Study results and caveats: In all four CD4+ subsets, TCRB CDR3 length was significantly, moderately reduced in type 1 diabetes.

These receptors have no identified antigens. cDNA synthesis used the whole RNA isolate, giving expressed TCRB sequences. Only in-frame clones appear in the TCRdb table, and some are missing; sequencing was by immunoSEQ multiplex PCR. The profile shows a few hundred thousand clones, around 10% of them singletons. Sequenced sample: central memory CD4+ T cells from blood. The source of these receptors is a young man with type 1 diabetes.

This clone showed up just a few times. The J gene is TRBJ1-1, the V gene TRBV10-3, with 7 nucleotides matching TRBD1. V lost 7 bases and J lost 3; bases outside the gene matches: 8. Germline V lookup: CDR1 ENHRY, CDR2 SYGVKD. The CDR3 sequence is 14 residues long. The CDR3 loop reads CAITETGEDTEAFF. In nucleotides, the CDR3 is TGTGCCATCACTGAAACAGGGGAGGACACTGAAGCTTTCTTT.

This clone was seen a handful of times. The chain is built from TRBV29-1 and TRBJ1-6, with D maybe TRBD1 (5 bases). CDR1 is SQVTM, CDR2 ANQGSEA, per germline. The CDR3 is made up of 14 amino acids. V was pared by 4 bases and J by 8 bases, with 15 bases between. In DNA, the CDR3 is TGCAGCGTTGCAGTGGAACAGGCCGATTCACCCCTCCACTTT. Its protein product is CSVAVEQADSPLHF. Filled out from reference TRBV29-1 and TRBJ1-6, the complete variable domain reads SAVISQKPSRDICQRGTSLTIQCQVDSQVTMMFWYRQQPGQSLTLIATANQGSEATYESGFVIDKFPISRPNLTFSTLTVSNMSPEDSSIYLCSVAVEQADSPLHFGNGTRLTVT.

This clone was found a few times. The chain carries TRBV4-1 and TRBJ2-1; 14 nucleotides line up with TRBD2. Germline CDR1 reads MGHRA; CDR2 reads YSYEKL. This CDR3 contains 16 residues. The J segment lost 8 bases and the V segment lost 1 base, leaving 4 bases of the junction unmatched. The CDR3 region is CASSQVGTSGSDEQFF. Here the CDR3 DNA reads TGCGCCAGCAGCCAAGTTGGGACTAGCGGGAGTGATGAGCAGTTCTTC.

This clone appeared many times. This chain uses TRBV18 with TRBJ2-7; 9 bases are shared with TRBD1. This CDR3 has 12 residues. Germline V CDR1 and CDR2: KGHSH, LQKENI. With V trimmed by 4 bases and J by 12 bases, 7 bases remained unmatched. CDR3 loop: CASSLTGQGRYF. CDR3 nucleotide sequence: TGTGCCAGCTCACTCACCGGACAGGGGAGGTACTTC. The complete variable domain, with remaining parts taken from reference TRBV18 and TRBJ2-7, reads NAGVMQNPRHLVRRRGQEARLRCSPMKGHSHVYWYRQLPEEGLKFMVYLQKENIIDESGMPKERFSAEFPKEGPSILRIQQVVRGDSAAYFCASSLTGQGRYFGPGTRLTVT.

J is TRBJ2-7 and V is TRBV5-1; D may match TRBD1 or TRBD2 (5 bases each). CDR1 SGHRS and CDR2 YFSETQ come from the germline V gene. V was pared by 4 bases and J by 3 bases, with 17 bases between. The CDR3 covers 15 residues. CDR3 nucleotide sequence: TGCGCCAGCAGCCTTCTCTTTGGGGGAAGCTACGAGCAGTACTTC. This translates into CASSLLFGGSYEQYF.

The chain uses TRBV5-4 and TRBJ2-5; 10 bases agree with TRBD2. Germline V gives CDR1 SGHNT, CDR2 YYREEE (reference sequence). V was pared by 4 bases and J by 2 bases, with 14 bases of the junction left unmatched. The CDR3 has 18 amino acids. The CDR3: CASSGGTSENGRQETQYF. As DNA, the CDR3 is TGTGCCAGCAGCGGGGGGACTAGCGAAAACGGACGGCAAGAGACCCAGTACTTC.

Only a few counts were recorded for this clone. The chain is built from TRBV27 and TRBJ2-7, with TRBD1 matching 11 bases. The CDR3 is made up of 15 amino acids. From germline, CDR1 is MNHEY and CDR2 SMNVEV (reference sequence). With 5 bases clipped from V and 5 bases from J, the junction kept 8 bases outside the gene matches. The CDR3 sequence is CASSPGQGARHEQYF. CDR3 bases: TGTGCCAGCAGTCCCGGACAGGGGGCGCGCCACGAGCAGTACTTC.

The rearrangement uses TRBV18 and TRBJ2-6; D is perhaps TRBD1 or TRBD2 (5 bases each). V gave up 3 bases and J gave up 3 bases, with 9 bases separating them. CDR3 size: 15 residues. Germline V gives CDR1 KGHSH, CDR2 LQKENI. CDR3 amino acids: CASSPLGDGANVLTF. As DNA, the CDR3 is TGTGCCAGCTCACCCCTGGGGGATGGGGCCAACGTCCTGACTTTC. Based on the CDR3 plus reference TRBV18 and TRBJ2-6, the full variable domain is NAGVMQNPRHLVRRRGQEARLRCSPMKGHSHVYWYRQLPEEGLKFMVYLQKENIIDESGMPKERFSAEFPKEGPSILRIQQVVRGDSAAYFCASSPLGDGANVLTFGAGSRLTVL.

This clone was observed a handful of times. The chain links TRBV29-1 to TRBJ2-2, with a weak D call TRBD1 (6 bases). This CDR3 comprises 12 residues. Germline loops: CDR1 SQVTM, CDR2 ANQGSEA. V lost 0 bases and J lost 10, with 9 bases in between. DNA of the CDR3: TGCAGCGTTGAAGATCCGGGACAGGAGCTGTTTTTT. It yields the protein CSVEDPGQELFF.

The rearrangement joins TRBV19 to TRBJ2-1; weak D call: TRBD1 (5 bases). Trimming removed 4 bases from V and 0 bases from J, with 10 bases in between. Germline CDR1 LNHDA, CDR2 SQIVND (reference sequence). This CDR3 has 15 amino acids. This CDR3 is CASSTRQTSYNEQFF. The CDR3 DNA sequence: TGTGCCAGTAGTACCCGACAGACCTCCTACAATGAGCAGTTCTTC.

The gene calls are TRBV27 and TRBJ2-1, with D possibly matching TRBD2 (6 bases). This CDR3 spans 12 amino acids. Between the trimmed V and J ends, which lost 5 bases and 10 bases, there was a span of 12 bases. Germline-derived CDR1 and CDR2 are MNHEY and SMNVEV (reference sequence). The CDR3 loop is CASSLSSAEQFF. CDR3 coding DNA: TGTGCCAGCAGTCTTTCTAGCGCCGAGCAGTTCTTC.

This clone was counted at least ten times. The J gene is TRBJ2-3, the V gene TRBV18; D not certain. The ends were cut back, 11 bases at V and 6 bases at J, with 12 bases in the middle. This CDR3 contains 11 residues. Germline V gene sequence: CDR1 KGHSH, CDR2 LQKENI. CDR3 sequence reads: CASTFDDTQYF. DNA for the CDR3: TGTGCCTCCACGTTTGATGATACGCAGTATTTT.

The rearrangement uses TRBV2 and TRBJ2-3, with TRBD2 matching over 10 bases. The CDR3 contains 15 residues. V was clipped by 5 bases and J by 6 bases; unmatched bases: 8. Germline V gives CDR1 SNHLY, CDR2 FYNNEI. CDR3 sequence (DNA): TGTGCCAGCAGTCCCTCTCCGACTAGCGGGGATACGCAGTATTTT. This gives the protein CASSPSPTSGDTQYF.

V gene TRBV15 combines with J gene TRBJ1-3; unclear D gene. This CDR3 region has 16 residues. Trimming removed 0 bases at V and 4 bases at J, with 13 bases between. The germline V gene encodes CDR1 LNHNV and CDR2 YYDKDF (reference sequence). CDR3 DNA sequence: TGTGCCACCAGCAGAGATTGGACGGGTAGGGGAAACACCATATATTTT. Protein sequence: CATSRDWTGRGNTIYF.

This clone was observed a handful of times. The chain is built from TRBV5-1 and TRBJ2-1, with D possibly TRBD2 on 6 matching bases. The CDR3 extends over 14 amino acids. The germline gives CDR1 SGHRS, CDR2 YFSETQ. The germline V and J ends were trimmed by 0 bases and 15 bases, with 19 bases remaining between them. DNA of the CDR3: TGCGCCAGCAGCTTGGCCTTCGACAGCGGGCCTTTGTTCTTC. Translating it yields CASSLAFDSGPLFF.

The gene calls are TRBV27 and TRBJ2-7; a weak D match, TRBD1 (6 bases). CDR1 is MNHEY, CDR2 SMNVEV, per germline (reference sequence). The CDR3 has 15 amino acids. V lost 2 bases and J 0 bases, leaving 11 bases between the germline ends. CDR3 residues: CASSLAGQYSYEQYF. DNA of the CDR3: TGTGCCAGCAGTTTAGCCGGACAGTACTCCTACGAGCAGTACTTC.

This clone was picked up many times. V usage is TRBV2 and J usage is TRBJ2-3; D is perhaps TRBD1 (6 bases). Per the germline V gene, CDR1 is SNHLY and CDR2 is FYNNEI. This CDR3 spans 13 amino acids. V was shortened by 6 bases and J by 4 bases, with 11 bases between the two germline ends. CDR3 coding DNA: TGTGCCAGCAGGGAACAGGGTCCAGATACGCAGTATTTT. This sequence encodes CASREQGPDTQYF.

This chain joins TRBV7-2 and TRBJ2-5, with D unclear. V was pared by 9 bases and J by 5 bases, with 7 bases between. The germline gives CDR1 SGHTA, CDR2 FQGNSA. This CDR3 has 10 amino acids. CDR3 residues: CASGVETQYF. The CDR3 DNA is TGTGCCAGTGGGGTGGAGACCCAGTACTTC. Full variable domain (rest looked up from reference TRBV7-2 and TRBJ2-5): GAGVSQSPSNKVTEKGKDVELRCDPISGHTALYWYRQSLGQGLEFLIYFQGNSAPDKSGLPSDRFSAERTGGSVSTLTIQRTQQEDSAVYLCASGVETQYFGPGTRLLVL.

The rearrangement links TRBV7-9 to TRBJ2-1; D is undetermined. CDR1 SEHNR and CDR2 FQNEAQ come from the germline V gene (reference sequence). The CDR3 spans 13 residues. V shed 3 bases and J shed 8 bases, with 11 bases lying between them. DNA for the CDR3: TGTGCCAGCAGCTTCATGACATTCCATGAGCAGTTCTTC. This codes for CASSFMTFHEQFF.

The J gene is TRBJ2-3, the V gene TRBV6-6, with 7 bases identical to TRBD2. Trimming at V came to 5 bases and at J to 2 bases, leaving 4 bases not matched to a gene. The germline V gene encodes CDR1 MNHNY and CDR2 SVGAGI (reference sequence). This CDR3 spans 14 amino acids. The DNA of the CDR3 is TGTGCCAGCAGTCAGCGGGAACCCACAGATACGCAGTATTTT. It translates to CASSQREPTDTQYF.

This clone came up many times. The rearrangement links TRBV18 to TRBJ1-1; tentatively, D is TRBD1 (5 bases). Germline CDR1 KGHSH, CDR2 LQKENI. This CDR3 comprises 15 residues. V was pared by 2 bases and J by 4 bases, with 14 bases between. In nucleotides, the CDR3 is TGTGCCAGCTCACCAACCACGGAGGGGAGCACTGAAGCTTTCTTT. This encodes CASSPTTEGSTEAFF.

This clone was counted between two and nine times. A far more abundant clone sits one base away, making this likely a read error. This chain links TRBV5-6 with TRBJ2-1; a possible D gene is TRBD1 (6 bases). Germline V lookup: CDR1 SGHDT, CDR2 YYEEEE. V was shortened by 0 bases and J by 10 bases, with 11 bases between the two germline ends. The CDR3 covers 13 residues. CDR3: CASSLDRDGEQFF. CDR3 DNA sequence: TGTGCCAGCAGCTTGGACAGGGACGGCGAGCAGTTCTTC.

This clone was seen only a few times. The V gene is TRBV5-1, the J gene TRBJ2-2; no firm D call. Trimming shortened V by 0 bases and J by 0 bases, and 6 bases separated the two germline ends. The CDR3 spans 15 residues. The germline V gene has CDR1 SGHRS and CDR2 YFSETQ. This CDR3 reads CASSLEDPNTGELFF. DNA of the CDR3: TGCGCCAGCAGCTTGGAGGACCCGAACACCGGGGAGCTGTTTTTT.

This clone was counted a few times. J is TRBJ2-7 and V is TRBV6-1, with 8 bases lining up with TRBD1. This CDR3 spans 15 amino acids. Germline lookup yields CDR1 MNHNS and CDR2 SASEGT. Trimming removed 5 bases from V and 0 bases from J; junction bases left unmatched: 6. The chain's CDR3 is CASSRGQGHSYEQYF. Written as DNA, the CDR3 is TGTGCCAGCAGTAGAGGACAGGGACACTCCTACGAGCAGTACTTC.

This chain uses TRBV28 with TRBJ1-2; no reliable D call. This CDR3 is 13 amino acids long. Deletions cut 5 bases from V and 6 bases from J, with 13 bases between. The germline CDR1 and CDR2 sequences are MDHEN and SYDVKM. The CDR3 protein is CASSGVVLNGYTF. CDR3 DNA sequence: TGTGCCAGCAGTGGAGTGGTACTTAATGGCTACACCTTC.